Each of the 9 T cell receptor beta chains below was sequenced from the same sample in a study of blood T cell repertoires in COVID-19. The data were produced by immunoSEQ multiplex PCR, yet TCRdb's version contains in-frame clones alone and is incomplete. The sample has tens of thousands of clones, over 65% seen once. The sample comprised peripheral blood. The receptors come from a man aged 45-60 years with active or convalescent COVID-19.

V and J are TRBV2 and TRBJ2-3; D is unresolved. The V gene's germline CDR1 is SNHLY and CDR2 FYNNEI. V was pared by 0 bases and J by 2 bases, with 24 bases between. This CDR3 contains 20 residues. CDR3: CASSEAPITIAYLNTDTQYF. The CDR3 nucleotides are TGTGCCAGCAGTGAAGCACCGATAACGATTGCCTATTTGAACACAGATACGCAGTATTTT.

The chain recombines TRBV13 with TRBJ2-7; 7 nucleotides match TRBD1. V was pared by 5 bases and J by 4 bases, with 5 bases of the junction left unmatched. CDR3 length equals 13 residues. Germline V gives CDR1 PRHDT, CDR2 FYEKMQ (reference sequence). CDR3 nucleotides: TGTGCCAGCAGCCGGACAGGTACTTACGAGCAGTACTTC. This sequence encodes CASSRTGTYEQYF.

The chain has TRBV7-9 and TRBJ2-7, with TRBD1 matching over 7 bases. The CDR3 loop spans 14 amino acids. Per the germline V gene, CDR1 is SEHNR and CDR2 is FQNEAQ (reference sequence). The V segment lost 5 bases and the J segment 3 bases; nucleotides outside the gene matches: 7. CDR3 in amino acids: CASSATGPRYEQYF. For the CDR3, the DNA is TGTGCCAGCAGCGCGACAGGGCCCCGCTACGAGCAGTACTTC.

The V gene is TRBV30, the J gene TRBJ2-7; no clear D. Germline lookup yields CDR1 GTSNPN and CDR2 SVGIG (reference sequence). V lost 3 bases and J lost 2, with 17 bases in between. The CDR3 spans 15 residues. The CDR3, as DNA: TGTGCCTGGAGCTATACTGACAACATTCCCTACGAGCAGTACTTC. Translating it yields CAWSYTDNIPYEQYF. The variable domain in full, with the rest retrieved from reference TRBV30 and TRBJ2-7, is SQTIHQWPATLVQPVGSPLSLECTVEGTSNPNLYWYRQAAGRGLQLLFYSVGIGQISSEVPQNLSASRPQDRQFILSSKKLLLSDSGFYLCAWSYTDNIPYEQYFGPGTRLTVT.

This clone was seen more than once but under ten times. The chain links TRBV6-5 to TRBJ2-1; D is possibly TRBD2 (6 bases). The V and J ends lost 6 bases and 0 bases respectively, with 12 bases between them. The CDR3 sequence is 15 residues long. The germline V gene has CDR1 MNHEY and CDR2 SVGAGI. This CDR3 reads CASRSDGSSYNEQFF. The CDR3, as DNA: TGTGCCAGCAGATCGGACGGGAGCTCCTACAATGAGCAGTTCTTC.

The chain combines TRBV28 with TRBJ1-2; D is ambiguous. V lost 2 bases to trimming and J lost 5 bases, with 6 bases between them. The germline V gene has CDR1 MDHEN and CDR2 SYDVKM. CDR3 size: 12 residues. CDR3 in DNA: TGTGCCAGCAGTTTACGCGGTTATGGCTACACCTTC. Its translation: CASSLRGYGYTF.

The DNA of the CDR3 is TGTGCCAGCTCACCCGGAGGGGGTAGCGGGACGAAGGGAACGCAGTATTTT. As protein: CASSPGGGSGTKGTQYF. V usage is TRBV18 and J usage is TRBJ2-3; 8 positions agree with TRBD2. V dropped 3 bases and J dropped 9; count of bases not matched to a gene: 17. The CDR3 length is 17 residues. Germline loops: CDR1 KGHSH, CDR2 LQKENI.

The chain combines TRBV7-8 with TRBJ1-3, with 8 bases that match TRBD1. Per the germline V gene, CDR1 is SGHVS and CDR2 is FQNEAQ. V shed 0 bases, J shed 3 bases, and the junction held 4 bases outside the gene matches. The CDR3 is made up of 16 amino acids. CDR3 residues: CASSLATGGGGNTIYF. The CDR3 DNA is TGTGCCAGCAGCTTAGCCACAGGGGGGGGTGGAAACACCATATATTTT.

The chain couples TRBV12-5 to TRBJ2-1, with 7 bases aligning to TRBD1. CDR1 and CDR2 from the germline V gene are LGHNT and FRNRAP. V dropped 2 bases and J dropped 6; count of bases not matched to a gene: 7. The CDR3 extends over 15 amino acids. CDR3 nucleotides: TGTGCTAGTGGTTTGACCAGACAGGGATTCAATGAGCAGTTCTTC. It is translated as CASGLTRQGFNEQFF.